This T cell receptor beta chain was identified in a study of response to subunit inactivated influenza vaccine. Regarding the study as a whole: It was suggested by the authors that few new T cells are recruited by each seasonal influenza vaccination.

Via MiXCR, TCRdb re-called the RT-PCR reads, giving one row per CDR3 protein. The sample has around 650,000 distinct CDR3 sequences; 15% to 18% are singletons. This CDR3 has 13 amino acids. Trimming stripped 0 bases from V and 8 bases from J, with 8 bases between. In germline, CDR1 is WSHSY, CDR2 SAAADI. Regarding this clonotype: Its antigen is as yet unknown.

The source was PBMCs from blood, collected 11 to 12 days after vaccination. This TCR came from a middle-aged man who received an inactivated influenza vaccine. The V gene is TRBV10-2, the J gene TRBJ2-1; D is ambiguous. The CDR3 loop reads CASSESKADEQFF. CDR3 nucleotide sequence: TGCGCCAGCAGTGAGTCGAAGGCCGATGAGCAGTTCTTC.